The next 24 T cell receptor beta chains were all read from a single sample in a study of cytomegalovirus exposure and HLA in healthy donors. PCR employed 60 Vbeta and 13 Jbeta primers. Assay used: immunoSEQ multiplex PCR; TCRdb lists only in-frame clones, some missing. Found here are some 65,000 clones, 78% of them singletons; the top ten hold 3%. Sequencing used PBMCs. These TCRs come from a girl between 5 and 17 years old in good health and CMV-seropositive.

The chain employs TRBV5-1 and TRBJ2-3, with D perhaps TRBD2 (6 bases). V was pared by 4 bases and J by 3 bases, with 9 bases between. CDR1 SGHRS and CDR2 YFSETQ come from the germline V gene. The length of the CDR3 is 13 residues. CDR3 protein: CASSTGRTDTQYF. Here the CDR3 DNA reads TGCGCCAGCAGCACGGGGAGGACAGATACGCAGTATTTT. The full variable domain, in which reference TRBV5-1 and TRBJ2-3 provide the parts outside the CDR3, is KAGVTQTPRYLIKTRGQQVTLSCSPISGHRSVSWYQQTPGQGLQFLFEYFSETQRNKGNFPGRFSGRQFSNSRSEMNVSTLELGDSALYLCASSTGRTDTQYFGPGTRLTVL.

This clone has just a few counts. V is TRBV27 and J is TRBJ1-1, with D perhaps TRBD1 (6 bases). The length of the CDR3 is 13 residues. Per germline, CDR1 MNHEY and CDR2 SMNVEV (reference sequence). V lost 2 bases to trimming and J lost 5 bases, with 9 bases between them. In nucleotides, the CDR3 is TGTGCCAGCAGTTTAGGCAGGGGTACTGAAGCTTTCTTT. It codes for CASSLGRGTEAFF.

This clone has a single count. In DNA, the CDR3 is TGTGCCAGCAGGGAGCAGGGGTTAGGGAACACTGAAGCTTTCTTT. Protein sequence: CASREQGLGNTEAFF. The J gene is TRBJ1-1, the V gene TRBV5-6; the D gene is possibly TRBD1 (6 bases). This CDR3 region has 15 residues. V lost 5 bases to trimming and J lost 1 base, with 15 bases between them. Germline CDR1 reads SGHDT; CDR2 reads YYEEEE.

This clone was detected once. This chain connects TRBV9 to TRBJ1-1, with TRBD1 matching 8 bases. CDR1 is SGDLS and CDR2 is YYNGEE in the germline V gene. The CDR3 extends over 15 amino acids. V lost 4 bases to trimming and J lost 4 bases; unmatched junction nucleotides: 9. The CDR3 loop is CASSPRQTGVTEAFF. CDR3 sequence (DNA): TGTGCCAGCAGCCCTCGGCAGACAGGGGTCACTGAAGCTTTCTTT.

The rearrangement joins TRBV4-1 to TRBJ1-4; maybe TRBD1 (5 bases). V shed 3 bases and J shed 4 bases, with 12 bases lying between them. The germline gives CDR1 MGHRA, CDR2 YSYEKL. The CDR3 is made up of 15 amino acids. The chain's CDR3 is CASSQWGLVNEKLFF. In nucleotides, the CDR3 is TGCGCCAGCAGCCAGTGGGGACTCGTTAATGAAAAACTGTTTTTT.

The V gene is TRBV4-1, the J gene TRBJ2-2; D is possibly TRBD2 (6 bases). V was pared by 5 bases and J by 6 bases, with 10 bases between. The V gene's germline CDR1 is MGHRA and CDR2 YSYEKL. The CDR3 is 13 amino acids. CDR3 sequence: CASSVTSPGELFF. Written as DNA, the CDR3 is TGCGCCAGCAGCGTTACTAGCCCCGGGGAGCTGTTTTTT.

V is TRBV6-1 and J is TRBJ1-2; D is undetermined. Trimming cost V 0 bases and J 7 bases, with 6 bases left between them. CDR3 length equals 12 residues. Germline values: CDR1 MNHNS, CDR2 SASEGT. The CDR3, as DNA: TGTGCCAGCAGTGAAGCGAGGGCTGGCTACACCTTC. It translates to CASSEARAGYTF.

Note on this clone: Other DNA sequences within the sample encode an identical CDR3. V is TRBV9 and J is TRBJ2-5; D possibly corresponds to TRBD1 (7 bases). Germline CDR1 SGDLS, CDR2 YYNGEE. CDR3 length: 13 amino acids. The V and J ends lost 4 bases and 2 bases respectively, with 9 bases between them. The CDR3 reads CASSPGGQETQYF. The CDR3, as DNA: TGTGCCAGCAGCCCAGGGGGGCAAGAGACCCAGTACTTC.

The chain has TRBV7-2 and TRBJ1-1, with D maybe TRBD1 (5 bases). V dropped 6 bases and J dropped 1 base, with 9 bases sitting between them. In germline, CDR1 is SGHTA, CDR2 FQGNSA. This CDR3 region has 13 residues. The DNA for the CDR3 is TGTGCCAGCAGGGTTACAGGGAACACTGAAGCTTTCTTT. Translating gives CASRVTGNTEAFF.

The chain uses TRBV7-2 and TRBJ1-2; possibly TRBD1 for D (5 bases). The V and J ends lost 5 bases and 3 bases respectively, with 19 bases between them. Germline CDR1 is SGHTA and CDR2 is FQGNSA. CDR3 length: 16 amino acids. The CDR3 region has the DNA TGTGCCAGCAGCCATACAGGAGATTTTACCCACTATGGCTACACCTTC. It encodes CASSHTGDFTHYGYTF.

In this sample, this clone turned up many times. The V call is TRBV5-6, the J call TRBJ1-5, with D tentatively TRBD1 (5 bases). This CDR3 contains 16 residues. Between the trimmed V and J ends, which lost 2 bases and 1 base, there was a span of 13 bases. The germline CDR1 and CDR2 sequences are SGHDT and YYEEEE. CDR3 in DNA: TGTGCCAGCAGCTTCTGGAGGGGTAGGAGCAATCAGCCCCAGCATTTT. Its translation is CASSFWRGRSNQPQHF.

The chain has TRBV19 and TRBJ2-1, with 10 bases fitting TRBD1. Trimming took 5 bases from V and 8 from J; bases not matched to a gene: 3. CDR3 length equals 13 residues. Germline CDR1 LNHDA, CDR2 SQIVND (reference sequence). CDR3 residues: CASSHGQGDEQFF. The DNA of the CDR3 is TGTGCCAGTAGTCACGGACAGGGGGATGAGCAGTTCTTC.

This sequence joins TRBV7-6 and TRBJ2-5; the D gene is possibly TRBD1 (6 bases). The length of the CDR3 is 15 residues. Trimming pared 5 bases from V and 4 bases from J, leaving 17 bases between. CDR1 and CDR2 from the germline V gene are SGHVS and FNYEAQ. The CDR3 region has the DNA TGTGCCAGCAGCCCCAACGTGGTAGGGGGAGAGACCCAGTACTTC. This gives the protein CASSPNVVGGETQYF.

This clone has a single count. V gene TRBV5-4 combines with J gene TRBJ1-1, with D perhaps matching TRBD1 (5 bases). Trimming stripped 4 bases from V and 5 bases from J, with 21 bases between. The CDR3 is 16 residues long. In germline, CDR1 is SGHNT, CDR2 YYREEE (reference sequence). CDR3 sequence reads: CASSPNSIVAGTEAFF. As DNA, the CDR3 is TGTGCCAGCAGCCCCAATTCGATCGTTGCAGGGACTGAAGCTTTCTTT.

The CDR3 nucleotides are TGTGCCAGCAGCTTAGCGGGAGTTTCCTACAATGAGCAGTTCTTC. This encodes CASSLAGVSYNEQFF. The chain carries TRBV7-2 and TRBJ2-1; tentatively, D is TRBD2 (5 bases). The germline V gene has CDR1 SGHTA and CDR2 FQGNSA. Trimming pared 0 bases from V and 1 base from J, leaving 7 bases between. The CDR3 totals 15 residues. The complete variable domain, with remaining parts taken from reference TRBV7-2 and TRBJ2-1, reads GAGVSQSPSNKVTEKGKDVELRCDPISGHTALYWYRQSLGQGLEFLIYFQGNSAPDKSGLPSDRFSAERTGGSVSTLTIQRTQQEDSAVYLCASSLAGVSYNEQFFGPGTRLTVL.

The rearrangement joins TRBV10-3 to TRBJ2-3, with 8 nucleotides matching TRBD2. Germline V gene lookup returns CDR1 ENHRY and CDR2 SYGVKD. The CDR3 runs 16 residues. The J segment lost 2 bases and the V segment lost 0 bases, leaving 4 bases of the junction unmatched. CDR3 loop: CAISESWRGATDTQYF. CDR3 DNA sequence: TGTGCCATCAGTGAGTCGTGGCGGGGGGCCACAGATACGCAGTATTTT.

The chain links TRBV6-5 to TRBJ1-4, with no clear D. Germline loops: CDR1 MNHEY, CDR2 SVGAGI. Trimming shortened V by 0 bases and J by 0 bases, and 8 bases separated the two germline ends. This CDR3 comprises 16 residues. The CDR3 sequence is CASSYSQTATNEKLFF. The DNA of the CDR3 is TGTGCCAGCAGTTACTCCCAGACTGCAACTAATGAAAAACTGTTTTTT.

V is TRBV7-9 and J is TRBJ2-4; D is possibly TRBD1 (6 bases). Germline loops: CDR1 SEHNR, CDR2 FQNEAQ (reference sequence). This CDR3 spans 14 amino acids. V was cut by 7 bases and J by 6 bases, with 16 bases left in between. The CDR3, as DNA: TGTGCCAGCACCTCAGGGGCGAGGAGAAACATTCAGTACTTC. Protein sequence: CASTSGARRNIQYF. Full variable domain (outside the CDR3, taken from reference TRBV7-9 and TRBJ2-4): DTGVSQNPRHKITKRGQNVTFRCDPISEHNRLYWYRQTLGQGPEFLTYFQNEAQLEKSRLLSDRFSAERPKGSFSTLEIQRTEQGDSAMYLCASTSGARRNIQYFGAGTRLSVL.

The CDR3 nucleotides are TGTGCCAGCAGCTTCAGGGGATGGAACACTGAAGCTTTCTTT. It translates to CASSFRGWNTEAFF. The chain links TRBV5-6 to TRBJ1-1; possibly TRBD1 for D (6 bases). Trimming pared 2 bases from V and 1 base from J, leaving 9 bases between. This CDR3 spans 14 amino acids. Per the germline V gene, CDR1 is SGHDT and CDR2 is YYEEEE.

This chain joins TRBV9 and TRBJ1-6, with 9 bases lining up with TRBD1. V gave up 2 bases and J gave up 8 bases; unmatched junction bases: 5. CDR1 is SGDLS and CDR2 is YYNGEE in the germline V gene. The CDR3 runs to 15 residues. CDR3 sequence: CASSVQDRGYSPLHF. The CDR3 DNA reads TGTGCCAGCAGCGTTCAGGACAGGGGCTATTCACCCCTCCACTTT.

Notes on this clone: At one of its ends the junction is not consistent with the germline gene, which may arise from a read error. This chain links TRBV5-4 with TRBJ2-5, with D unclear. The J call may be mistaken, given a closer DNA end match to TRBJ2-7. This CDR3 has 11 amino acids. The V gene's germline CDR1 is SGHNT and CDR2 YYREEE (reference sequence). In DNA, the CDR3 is TGTGCCAGCAGTTTGGATTACGAGCAGTACTTC. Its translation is CASSLDYEQYF.

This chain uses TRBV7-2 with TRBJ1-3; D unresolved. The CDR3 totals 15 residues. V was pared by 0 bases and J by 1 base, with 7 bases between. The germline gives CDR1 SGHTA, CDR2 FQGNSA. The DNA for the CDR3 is TGTGCCAGCAGCTTAGCCCCGGGGTCTGGAAACACCATATATTTT. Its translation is CASSLAPGSGNTIYF.

The CDR3: CSARDNEAFF. CDR3 nucleotides: TGCAGTGCTAGAGATAATGAAGCTTTCTTT. The V and J genes are TRBV20-1 and TRBJ1-1; D unclear. Trimming pared 0 bases from V and 7 bases from J, leaving 3 bases between. The CDR3 is 10 amino acids. Germline loops: CDR1 DFQATT, CDR2 SNEGSKA (reference sequence).

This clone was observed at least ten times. CDR3 amino acids: CASSFTLNTEAFF. As DNA, the CDR3 is TGTGCCAGCAGCTTTACACTGAACACTGAAGCTTTCTTT. The genes are TRBV13 and TRBJ1-1; D not certain. This CDR3 spans 13 amino acids. Trimming cost V 3 bases and J 0 bases, with 5 bases left between them. Germline lookup yields CDR1 PRHDT and CDR2 FYEKMQ (reference sequence).